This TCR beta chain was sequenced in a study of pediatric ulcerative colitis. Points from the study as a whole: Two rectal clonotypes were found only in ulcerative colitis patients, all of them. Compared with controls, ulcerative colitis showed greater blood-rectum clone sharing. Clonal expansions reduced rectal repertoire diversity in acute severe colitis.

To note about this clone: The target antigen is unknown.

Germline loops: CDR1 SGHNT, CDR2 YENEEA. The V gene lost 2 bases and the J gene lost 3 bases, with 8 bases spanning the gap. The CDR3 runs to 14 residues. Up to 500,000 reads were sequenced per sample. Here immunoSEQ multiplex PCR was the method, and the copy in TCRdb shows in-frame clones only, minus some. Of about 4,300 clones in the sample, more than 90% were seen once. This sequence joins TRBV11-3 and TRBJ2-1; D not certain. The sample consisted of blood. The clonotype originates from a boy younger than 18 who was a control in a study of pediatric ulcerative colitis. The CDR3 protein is CASSLRAGYNEQFF. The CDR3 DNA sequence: TGTGCCAGCAGCTTACGGGCTGGCTACAATGAGCAGTTCTTC.